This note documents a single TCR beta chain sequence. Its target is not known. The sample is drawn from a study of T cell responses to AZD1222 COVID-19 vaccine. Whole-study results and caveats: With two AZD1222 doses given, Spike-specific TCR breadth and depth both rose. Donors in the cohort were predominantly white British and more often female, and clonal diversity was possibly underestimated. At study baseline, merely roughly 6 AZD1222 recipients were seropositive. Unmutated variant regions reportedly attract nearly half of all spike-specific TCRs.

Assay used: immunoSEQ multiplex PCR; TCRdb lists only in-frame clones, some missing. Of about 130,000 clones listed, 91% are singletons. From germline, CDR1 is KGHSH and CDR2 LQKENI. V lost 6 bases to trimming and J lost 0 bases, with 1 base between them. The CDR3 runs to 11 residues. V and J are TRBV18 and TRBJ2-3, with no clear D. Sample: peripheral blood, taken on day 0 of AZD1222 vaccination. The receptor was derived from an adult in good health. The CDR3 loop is CASSSTDTQYF. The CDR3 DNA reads TGTGCCAGCTCTAGCACAGATACGCAGTATTTT.